This TCR beta chain emerged from a study of CD8 T cells in Susac syndrome. CD8+ and CD4+ T cells from blood underwent TCR beta sequencing. Germline-derived CDR1 and CDR2 are SGDLS and YYNGEE. The CDR3 consists of 16 residues. With 0 bases removed from V and 2 bases from J, the gap between germline ends came to 15 bases. When the RNA was reverse transcribed, random hexamers were used with an input of roughly 0.5 to 1 ug. immunoSEQ multiplex PCR amplified TCR beta CDR3 across 54 Vbeta, 13 Jbeta. MiXCR, applied by TCRdb to the immunoSEQ multiplex PCR reads, yields one record per CDR3 protein. The sample holds about 200,000 distinct CDR3 sequences, about 96% seen once.

The sample consisted of CD4+ T cells from PBMCs. The chain joins TRBV9 to TRBJ2-7, with D perhaps given as TRBD1 or TRBD2 (5 bases each). The TCR comes from a human donor with multiple sclerosis. In DNA, the CDR3 is TGTGCCAGCAGCGTAGGTTCCGGGACGACCACCTACGAGCAGTACTTC. Translated: CASSVGSGTTTYEQYF.